The source of this TCR beta chain is a study of siplizumab effects on memory and regulatory T cells (dated by TCRdb to the late 2010s). A note on the overall study: The effect of the anti-CD2 antibody siplizumab on alloreactive T-cell subsets was examined in allogeneic mixed lymphocyte reactions constructed from human PBMCs.

The CDR3 numbers 14 residues from cysteine through phenylalanine. Just CDR3 DNA is preserved here, 42 bases in frame from base 1. Per the germline V gene (reference sequence), LNHDA is the CDR1 and SQIVND is the CDR2. V and J are truncated by 5 bases and 7 bases respectively, leaving an intervening sequence of 12 bases. Study-wide conclusions, independent of this receptor: Of the alloreactive CD4+ clones that could be mapped, the Treg-derived share averaged around 70% with siplizumab compared with 25% to 30% in control reactions. Because sequences at frequencies below about 10^-5 were poorly captured, only a minor fraction of alloreactive clones could be mapped back to unstimulated subsets. Whether proliferating Tregs from siplizumab cultures were suppressive was not functionally confirmed. The cumulative frequency of alloreactive sequences traceable to unstimulated CD4+ memory T cells was significantly reduced by siplizumab. Greater diversity appeared to be present in unstimulated naive T cells than in memory T cells, and a substantial contribution to the alloresponse seemed to be made by naive cells. Roughly 80-95% of proliferating CD4+ or CD8+ clones could not be assigned a naive or memory phenotype.

Regarding this clone: Its target antigen remains unknown. There are no base qualities to consult, and no much larger clone falls within one base.

In three donor pairs, further sequencing was done on unstimulated CD8+ naive, CD4+ memory, CD8+ TEMRA, CD4+ naive and CD8+ effector memory subsets. Sorted unstimulated T cells and proliferating T cells recovered from mixed lymphocyte reactions underwent TCRbeta CDR3 sequencing. Fresh whole blood from approximately 9 HLA-typed healthy donors was used to isolate PBMCs. Libraries were prepared through the immunoSEQ multiplex PCR assay. Each sample had 85,000 to 100,000 TCR templates assayed by the deep sequencing platform. Genomic DNA extracted from sorted T cells was used for TCRbeta CDR3 sequencing. In the authors' own workflow: The R programming language was used for clonal analysis of TCRbeta CDR3 data. Alloreactive CD4+ and CD8+ clones were defined by comparing unstimulated samples with post-reaction CFSE-low samples. Alloreactive CD4+ clones were assigned to regulatory or non-regulatory origin by matching sequences to sorted unstimulated Treg and non-Treg repertoires. Imported from immuneACCESS, the table was reduced by TCRdb to in-frame sequences with V and J called. These copies leave out some clones; in studies compared against another copy, an unresolved V gene accounts for under half, and the cause of the remainder is not known. V, J and clone size are taken as reported in that table, and D and trimming were inferred from the DNA itself. Recorded for this sample are 60,000 to 65,000 clones; about 80% of them occurred a single time. The top ten clones comprise roughly 0.4% of the sample.

This chain joins TRBV19 to TRBJ1-6; the D region possibly corresponds to TRBD1 (5 bases align). What was sequenced was memory CD4+ T cells sorted from blood. Read against the paper, the sample's cell subset or site label means: unstimulated CD4+ memory T cells. The sequence was obtained from a human donor in good health. Here the CDR3 is given as CASSVGRVNSPLHF. The DNA is TGTGCCAGTAGTGTCGGCAGGGTAAATTCACCCCTCCACTTT.